This paragraph covers one T cell receptor beta chain sequence. What it binds is unknown. These data come from a study of cytomegalovirus exposure and HLA in healthy donors. Study-wide points: In vitro data verified three CMV-associated chains as specific for CMV antigens.

The CDR3 is made up of 15 amino acids. Germline CDR1 reads MNHEY; CDR2 reads SMNVEV (reference sequence). V was pared by 1 base and J by 6 bases, with 5 bases of the junction left unmatched. The repertoire was sequenced with immunoSEQ multiplex PCR; TCRdb's copy has only in-frame clones and lacks some. The sample records 150,000 to 170,000 clones, approximately 86% being singletons. The source is a man aged 18 to 29 in good health and CMV-seropositive. The chain recombines TRBV27 with TRBJ1-5, with 8 bases matching TRBD1. Specimen: PBMCs. The CDR3 sequence: CASSLFPGGGQPQHF. The CDR3 bases are TGTGCCAGCAGTTTATTTCCAGGGGGCGGTCAGCCCCAGCATTTT.